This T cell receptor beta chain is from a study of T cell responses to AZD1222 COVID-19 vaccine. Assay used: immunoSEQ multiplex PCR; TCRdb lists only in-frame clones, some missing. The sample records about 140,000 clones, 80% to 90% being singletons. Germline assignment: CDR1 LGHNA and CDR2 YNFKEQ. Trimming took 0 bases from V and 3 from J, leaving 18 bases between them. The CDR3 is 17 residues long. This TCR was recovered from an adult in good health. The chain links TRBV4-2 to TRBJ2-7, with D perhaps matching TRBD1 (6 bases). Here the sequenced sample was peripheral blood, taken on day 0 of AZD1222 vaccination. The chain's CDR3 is CASSQEVPGTGNYEQYF. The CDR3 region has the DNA TGTGCCAGCAGCCAAGAAGTCCCGGGCACAGGGAACTACGAGCAGTACTTC.